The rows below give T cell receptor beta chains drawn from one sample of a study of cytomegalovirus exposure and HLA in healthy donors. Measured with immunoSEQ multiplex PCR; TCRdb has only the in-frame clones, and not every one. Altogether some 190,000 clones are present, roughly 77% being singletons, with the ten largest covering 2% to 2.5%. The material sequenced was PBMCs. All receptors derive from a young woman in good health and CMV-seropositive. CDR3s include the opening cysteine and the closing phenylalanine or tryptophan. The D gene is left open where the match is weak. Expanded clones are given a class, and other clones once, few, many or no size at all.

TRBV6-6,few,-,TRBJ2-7,CASSWDTTYEQYF,TGTGCCAGCAGTTGGGACACAACCTACGAGCAGTACTTC
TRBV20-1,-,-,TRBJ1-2,CSASLDYTF,TGCAGCGCCTCATTAGACTACACCTTC
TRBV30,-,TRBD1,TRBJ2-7,CAWGGTGGQYF,TGTGCCTGGGGGGGGACAGGGGGGCAGTACTTC
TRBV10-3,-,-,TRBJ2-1,CAIRWQGGNNEQFF,TGTGCCATCAGGTGGCAGGGGGGAAACAATGAGCAGTTCTTC
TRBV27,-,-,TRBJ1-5,CASSWGRGNQPQHF,TGTGCCAGCAGTTGGGGGAGGGGTAATCAGCCCCAGCATTTT
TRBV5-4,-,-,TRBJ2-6,CASNGAMRANVLTF,TGTGCCAGCAATGGGGCCATGCGGGCCAACGTCCTGACTTTC
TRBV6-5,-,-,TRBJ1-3,CASSYRGYSGNTIYF,TGTGCCAGCAGTTACCGGGGATACTCTGGAAACACCATATATTTT
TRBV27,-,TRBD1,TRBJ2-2,CASSSSWTGANTGELFF,TGTGCCAGCAGTTCGTCCTGGACAGGGGCGAACACCGGGGAGCTGTTTTTT
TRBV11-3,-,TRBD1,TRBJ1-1,CASSSRRGRTEAFF,TGTGCCAGCAGCAGCCGGAGGGGGCGAACTGAAGCTTTCTTT
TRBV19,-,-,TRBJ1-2,CASSAQANYGYTF,TGTGCCAGTAGTGCACAGGCTAACTATGGCTACACCTTC
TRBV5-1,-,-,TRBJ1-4,CASSPDTTNEKLFF,TGCGCCAGCAGCCCGGACACAACTAATGAAAAACTGTTTTTT
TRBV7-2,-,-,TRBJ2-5,CASSRDRREETQYF,TGTGCCAGCAGCAGAGACAGACGTGAAGAGACCCAGTACTTC
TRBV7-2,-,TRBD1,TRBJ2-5,CASSSRQGAKETQYF,TGTGCCAGCAGCTCGAGACAGGGGGCAAAGGAGACCCAGTACTTC
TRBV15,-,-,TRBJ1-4,CATSRDGEGRNEKLFF,TGTGCCACCAGCAGAGATGGCGAGGGAAGGAATGAAAAACTGTTTTTT
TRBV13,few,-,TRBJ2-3,CASSSRERTDTQYF,TGTGCCAGCAGTTCGAGGGAGCGCACAGATACGCAGTATTTT
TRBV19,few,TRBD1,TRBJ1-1,CASSTHRGAEAFF,TGTGCCAGTAGTACTCACAGGGGGGCTGAAGCTTTCTTT
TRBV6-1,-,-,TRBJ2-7,CASSEDPYTLYEQYF,TGTGCCAGCAGTGAAGACCCTTATACTCTCTACGAGCAGTACTTC
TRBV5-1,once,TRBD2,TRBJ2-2,CASSPSGGAGGELFF,TGCGCCAGCAGCCCAAGCGGGGGGGCTGGCGGGGAGCTGTTTTTT
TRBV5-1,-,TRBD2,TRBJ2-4,CASSPRPASGGGLAKNIQYF,TGCGCCAGCAGCCCAAGACCGGCTAGCGGGGGGGGGCTAGCCAAAAACATTCAGTACTTC
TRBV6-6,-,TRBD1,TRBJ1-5,CASTTGAEYQPQHF,TGTGCCAGCACTACAGGGGCGGAATATCAGCCCCAGCATTTT